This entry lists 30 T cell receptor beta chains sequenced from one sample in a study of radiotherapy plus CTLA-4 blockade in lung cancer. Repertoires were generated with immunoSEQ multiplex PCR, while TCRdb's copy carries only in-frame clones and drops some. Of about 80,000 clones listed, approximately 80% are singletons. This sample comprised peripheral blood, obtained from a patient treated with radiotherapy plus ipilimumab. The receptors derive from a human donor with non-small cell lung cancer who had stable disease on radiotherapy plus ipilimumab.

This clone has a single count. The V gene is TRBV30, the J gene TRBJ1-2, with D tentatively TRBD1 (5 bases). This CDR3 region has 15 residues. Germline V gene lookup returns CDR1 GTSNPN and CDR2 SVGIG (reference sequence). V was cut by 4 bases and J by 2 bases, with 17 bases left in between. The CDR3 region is CAWNLRGPVNYGYTF. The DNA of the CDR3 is TGTGCCTGGAATCTAAGGGGACCTGTCAACTATGGCTACACCTTC.

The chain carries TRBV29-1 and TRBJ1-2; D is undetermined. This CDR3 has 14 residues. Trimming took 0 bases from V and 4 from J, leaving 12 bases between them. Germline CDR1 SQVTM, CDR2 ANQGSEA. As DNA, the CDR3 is TGCAGCGTTGAAGATCCGGACGGATTCTATGGCTACACCTTC. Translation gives CSVEDPDGFYGYTF.

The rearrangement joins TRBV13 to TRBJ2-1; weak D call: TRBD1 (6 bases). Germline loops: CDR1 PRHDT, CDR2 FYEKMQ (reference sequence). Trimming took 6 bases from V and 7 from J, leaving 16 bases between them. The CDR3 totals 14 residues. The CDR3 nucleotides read TGTGCCAGCAGTACTGAATTTAGGGGGAATGAGCAGTTCTTC. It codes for CASSTEFRGNEQFF.

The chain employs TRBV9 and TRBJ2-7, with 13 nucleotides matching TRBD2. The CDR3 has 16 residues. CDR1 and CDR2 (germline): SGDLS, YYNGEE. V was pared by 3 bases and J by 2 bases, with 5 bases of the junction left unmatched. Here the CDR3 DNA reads TGTGCCAGCAGCGATCGAGGGACTAGCGGGGCCTACGAGCAGTACTTC. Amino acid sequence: CASSDRGTSGAYEQYF.

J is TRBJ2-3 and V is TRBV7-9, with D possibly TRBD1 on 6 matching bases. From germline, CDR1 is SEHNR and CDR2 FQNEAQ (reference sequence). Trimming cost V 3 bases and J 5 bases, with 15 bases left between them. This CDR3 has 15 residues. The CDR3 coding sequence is TGTGCCAGCAGCTTGGTGCAGGGGACCTTAGATACGCAGTATTTT. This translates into CASSLVQGTLDTQYF.

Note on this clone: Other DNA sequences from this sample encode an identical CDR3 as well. The DNA of the CDR3 is TGTGCCATCAGTGAGGGTTACGAGCAGTACTTC. Amino acids: CAISEGYEQYF. The V gene is TRBV10-3, the J gene TRBJ2-7; D unclear. This CDR3 is built from 11 residues. CDR1 ENHRY and CDR2 SYGVKD come from the germline V gene. V shed 2 bases and J shed 4 bases, with 3 bases lying between them.

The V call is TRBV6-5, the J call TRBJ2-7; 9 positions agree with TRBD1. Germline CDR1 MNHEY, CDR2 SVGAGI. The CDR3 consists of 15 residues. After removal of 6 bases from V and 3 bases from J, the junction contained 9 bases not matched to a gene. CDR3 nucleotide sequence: TGTGCCAGCAGCCGAGAACCGGGACAGGGCTACGAGCAGTACTTC. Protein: CASSREPGQGYEQYF.

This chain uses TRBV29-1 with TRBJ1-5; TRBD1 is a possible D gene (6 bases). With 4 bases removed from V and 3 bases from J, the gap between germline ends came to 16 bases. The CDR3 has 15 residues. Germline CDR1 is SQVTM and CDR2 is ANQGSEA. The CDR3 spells CSVALLQGPNQPQHF. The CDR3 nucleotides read TGCAGCGTTGCCCTTCTACAGGGACCCAATCAGCCCCAGCATTTT.

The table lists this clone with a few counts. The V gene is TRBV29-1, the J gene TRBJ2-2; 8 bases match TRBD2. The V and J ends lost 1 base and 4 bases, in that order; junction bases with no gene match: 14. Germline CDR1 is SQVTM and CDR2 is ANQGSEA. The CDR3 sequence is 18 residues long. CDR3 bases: TGCAGCGTTGAAGGGGGACTAGTCTGGGGTCGGGGCACCGGGGAGCTGTTTTTT. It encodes CSVEGGLVWGRGTGELFF.

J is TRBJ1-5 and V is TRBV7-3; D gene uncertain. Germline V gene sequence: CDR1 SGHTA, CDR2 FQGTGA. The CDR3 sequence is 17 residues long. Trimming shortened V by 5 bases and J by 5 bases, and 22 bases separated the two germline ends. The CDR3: CASSPRPPGRRDQPQHF. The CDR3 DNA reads TGTGCCAGCAGCCCACGTCCGCCGGGCAGGCGAGATCAGCCCCAGCATTTT.

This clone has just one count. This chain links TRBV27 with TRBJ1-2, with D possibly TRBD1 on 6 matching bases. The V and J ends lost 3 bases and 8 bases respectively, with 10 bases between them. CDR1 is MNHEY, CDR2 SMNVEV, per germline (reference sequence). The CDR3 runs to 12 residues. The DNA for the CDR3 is TGTGCCAGCAGTTTTAGGGGGGGCGGCTACACCTTC. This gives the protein CASSFRGGGYTF.

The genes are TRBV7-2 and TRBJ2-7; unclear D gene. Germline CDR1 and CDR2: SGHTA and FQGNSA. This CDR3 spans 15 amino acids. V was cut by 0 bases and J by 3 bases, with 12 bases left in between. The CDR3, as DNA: TGTGCCAGCAGCTTAGCTGACCCCCCTCGCTACGAGCAGTACTTC. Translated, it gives CASSLADPPRYEQYF.

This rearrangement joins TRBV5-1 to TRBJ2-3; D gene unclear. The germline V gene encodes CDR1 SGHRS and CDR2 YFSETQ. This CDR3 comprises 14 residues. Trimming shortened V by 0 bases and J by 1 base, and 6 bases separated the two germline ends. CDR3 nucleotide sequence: TGCGCCAGCAGCTTGGGGGTAGGCACAGATACGCAGTATTTT. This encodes CASSLGVGTDTQYF. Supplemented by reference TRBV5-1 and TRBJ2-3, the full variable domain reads KAGVTQTPRYLIKTRGQQVTLSCSPISGHRSVSWYQQTPGQGLQFLFEYFSETQRNKGNFPGRFSGRQFSNSRSEMNVSTLELGDSALYLCASSLGVGTDTQYFGPGTRLTVL.

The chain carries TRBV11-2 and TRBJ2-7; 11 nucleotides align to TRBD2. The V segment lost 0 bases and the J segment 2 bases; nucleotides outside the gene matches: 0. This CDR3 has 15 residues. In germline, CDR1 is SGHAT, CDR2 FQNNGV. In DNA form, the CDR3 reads TGTGCCAGCAGCTTAGAACTAGCGGGGGCCTACGAGCAGTACTTC. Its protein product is CASSLELAGAYEQYF.

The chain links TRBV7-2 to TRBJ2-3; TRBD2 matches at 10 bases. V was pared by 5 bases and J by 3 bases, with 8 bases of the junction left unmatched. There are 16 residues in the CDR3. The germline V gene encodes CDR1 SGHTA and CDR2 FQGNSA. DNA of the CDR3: TGTGCCAGCAGCGCTCCACTAGCGGGAACGACAGATACGCAGTATTTT. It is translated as CASSAPLAGTTDTQYF.

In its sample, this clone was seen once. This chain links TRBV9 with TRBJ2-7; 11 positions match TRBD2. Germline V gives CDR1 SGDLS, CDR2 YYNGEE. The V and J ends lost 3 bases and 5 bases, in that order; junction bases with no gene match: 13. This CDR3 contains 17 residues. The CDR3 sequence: CASSAPTSGGSVDEQYF. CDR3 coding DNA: TGTGCCAGCAGCGCACCTACTAGCGGGGGATCCGTGGACGAGCAGTACTTC.

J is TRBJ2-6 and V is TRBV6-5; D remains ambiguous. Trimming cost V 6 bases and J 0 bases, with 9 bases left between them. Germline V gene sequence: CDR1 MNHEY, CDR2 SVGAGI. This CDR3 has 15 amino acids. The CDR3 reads CASRLDGSGANVLTF. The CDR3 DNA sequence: TGTGCCAGCAGATTAGACGGCTCTGGGGCCAACGTCCTGACTTTC.

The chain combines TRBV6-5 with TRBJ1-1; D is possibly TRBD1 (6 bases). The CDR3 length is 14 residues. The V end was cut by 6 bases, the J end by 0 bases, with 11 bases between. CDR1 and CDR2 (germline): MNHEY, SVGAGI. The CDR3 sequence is CASSRDTMNTEAFF. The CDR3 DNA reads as TGTGCCAGCAGCCGGGACACCATGAACACTGAAGCTTTCTTT.

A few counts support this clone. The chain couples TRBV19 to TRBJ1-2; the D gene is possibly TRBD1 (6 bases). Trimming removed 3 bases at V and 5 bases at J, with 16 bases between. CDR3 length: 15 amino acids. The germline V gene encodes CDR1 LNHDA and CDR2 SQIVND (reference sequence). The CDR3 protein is CASSMGGALEYGYTF. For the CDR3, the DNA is TGTGCCAGTAGTATGGGGGGCGCGTTGGAATATGGCTACACCTTC.

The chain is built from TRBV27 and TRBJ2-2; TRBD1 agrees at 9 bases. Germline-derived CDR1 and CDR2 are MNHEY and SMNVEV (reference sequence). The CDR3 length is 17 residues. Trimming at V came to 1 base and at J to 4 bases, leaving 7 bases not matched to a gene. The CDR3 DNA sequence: TGTGCCAGCAGTTTATTCGTGGGACAGGGTACCACCGGGGAGCTGTTTTTT. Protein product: CASSLFVGQGTTGELFF.

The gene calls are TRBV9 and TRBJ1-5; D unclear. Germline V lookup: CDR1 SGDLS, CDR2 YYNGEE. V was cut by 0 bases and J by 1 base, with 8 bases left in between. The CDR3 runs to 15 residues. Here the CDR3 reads CASSVARASNQPQHF. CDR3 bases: TGTGCCAGCAGCGTAGCTCGGGCGAGCAATCAGCCCCAGCATTTT.

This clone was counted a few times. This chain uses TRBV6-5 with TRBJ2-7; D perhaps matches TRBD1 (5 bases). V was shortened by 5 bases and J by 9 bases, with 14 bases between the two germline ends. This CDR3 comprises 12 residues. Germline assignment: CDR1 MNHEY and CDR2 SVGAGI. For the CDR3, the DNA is TGTGCCAGCAGTATGTCAGGGTTGTGGCAGTACTTC. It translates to CASSMSGLWQYF.

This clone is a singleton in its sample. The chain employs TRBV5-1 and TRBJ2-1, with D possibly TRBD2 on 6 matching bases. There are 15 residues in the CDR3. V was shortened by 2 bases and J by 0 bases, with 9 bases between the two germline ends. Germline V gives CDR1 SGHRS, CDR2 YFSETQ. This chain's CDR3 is CASSFGGSSYNEQFF. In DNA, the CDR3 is TGCGCCAGCAGCTTCGGGGGTAGCTCCTACAATGAGCAGTTCTTC.

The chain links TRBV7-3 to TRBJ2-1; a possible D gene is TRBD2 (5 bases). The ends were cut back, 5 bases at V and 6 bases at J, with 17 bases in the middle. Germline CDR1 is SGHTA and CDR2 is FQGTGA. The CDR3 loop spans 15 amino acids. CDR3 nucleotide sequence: TGTGCCAGCAGCCTTCGACATGCGGGCTTCAATGAGCAGTTCTTC. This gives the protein CASSLRHAGFNEQFF.

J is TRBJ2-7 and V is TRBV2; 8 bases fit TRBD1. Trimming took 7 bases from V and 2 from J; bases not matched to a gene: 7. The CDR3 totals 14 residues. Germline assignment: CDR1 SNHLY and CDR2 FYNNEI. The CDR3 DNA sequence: TGTGCCAGCACCGGACAGGGAGGAACCTACGAGCAGTACTTC. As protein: CASTGQGGTYEQYF.

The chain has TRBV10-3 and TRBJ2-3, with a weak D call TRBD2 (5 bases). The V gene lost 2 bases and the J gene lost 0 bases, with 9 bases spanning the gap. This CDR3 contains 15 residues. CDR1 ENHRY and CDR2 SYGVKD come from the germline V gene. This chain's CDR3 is CAISEPGISTDTQYF. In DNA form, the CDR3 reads TGTGCCATCAGTGAGCCGGGGATTAGCACAGATACGCAGTATTTT.

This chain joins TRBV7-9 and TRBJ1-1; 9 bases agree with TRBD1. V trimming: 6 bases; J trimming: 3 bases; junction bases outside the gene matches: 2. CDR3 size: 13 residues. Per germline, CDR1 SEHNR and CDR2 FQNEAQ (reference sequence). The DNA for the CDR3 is TGTGCCAGCAGTAGACAGGGGGACACTGAAGCTTTCTTT. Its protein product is CASSRQGDTEAFF. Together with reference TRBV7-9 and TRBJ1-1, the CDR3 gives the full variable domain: DTGVSQNPRHKITKRGQNVTFRCDPISEHNRLYWYRQTLGQGPEFLTYFQNEAQLEKSRLLSDRFSAERPKGSFSTLEIQRTEQGDSAMYLCASSRQGDTEAFFGQGTRLTVV.

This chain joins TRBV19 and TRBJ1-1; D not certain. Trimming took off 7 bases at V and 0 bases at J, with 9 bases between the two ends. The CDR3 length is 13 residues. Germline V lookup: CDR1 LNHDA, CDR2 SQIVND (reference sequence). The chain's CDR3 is CASMSSMNTEAFF. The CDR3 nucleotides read TGTGCCAGTATGTCTAGCATGAACACTGAAGCTTTCTTT.

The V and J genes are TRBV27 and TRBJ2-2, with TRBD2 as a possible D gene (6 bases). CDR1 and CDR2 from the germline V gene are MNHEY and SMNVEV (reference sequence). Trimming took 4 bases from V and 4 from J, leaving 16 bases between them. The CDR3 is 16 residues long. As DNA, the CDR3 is TGTGCCAGCAGTTCCCCTGCAGGGAGGTCCACCGGGGAGCTGTTTTTT. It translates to CASSSPAGRSTGELFF.

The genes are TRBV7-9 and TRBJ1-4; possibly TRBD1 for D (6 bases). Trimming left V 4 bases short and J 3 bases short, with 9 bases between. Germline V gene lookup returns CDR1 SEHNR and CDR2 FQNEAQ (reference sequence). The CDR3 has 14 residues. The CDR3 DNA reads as TGTGCCAGCAGCTCACAGGGTCCTAATGAAAAACTGTTTTTT. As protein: CASSSQGPNEKLFF.